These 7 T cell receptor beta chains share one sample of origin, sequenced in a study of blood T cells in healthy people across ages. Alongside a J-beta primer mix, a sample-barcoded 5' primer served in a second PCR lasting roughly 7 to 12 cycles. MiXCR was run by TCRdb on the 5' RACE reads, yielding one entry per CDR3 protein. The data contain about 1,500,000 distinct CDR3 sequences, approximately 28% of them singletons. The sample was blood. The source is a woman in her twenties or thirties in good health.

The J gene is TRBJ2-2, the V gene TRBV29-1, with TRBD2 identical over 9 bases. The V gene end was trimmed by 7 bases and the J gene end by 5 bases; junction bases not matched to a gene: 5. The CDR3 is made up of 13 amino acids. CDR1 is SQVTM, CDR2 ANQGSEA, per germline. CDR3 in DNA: TGCAGCGCTGGGACTAGCAGGACCGGGGAGCTGTTTTTT. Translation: CSAGTSRTGELFF.

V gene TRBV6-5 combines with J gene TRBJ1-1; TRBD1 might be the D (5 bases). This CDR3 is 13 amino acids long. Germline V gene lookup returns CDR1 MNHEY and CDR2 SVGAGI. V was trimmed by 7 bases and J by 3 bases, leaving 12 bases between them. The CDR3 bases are TGTGCCAGCATGTCTTGGGGGGACACTGAAGCTTTCTTT. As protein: CASMSWGDTEAFF.

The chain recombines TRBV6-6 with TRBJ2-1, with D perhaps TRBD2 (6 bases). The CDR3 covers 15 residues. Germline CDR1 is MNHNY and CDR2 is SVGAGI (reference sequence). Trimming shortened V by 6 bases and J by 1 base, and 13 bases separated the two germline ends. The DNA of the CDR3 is TGTGCCAGCAGATCCCTTGGGGGGTCCTACAATGAGCAGTTCTTC. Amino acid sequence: CASRSLGGSYNEQFF.

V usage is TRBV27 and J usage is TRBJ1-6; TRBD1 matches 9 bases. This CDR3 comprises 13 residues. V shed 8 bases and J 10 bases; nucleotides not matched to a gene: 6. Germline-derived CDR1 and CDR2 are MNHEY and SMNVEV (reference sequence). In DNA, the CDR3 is TGTGCCAGCGGCTGGGACAGGGACTCACCCCTCCACTTT. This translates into CASGWDRDSPLHF.

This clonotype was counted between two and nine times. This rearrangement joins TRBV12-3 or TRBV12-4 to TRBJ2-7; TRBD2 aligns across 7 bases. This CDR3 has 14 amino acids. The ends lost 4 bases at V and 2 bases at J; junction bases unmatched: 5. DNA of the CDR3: TGTGCCAGCAGTTCCCGCCGGGGGGCCTACGAGCAGTACTTC. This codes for CASSSRRGAYEQYF.

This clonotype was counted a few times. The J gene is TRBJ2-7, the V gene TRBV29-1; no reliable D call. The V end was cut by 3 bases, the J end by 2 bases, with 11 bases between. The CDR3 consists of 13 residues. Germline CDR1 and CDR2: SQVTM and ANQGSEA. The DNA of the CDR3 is TGCAGCGTTGAGCTGTCGGTGACCTACGAGCAGTACTTC. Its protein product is CSVELSVTYEQYF.

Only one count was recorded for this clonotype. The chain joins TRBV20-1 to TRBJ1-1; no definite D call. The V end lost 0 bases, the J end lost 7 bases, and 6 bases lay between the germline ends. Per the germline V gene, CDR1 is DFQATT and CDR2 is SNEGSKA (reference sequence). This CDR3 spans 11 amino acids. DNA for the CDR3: TGCAGTGCTAGAGAAGGGAGTGAAGCTTTCTTT. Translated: CSAREGSEAFF.